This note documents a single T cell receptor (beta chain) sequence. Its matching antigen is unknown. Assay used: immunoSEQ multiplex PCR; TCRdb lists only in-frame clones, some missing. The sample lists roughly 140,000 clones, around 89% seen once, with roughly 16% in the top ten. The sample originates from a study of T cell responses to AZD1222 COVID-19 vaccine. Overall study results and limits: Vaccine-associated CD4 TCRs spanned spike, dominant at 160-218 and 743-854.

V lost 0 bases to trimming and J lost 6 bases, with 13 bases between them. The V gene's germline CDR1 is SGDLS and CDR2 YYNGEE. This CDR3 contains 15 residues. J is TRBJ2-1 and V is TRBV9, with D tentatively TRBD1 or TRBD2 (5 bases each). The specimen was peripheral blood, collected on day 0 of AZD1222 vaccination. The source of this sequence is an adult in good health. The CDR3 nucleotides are TGTGCCAGCAGCGTAGCTCCACGGGGCGGCAATGAGCAGTTCTTC. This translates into CASSVAPRGGNEQFF. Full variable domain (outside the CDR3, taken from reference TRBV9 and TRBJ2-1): DSGVTQTPKHLITATGQRVTLRCSPRSGDLSVYWYQQSLDQGLQFLIQYYNGEERAKGNILERFSAQQFPDLHSELNLSSLELGDSALYFCASSVAPRGGNEQFFGPGTRLTVL.